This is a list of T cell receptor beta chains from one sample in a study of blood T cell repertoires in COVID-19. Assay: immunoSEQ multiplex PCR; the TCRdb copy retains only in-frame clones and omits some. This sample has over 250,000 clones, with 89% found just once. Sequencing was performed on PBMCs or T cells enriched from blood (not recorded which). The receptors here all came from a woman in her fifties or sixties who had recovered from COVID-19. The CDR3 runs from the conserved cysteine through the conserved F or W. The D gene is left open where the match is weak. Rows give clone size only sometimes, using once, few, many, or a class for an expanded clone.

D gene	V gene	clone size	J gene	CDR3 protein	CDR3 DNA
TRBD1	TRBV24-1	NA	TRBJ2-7	CATSDPGQGSYEQYF	TGTGCCACCAGTGACCCCGGACAGGGCTCCTACGAGCAGTACTTC
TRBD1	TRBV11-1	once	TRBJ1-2	CASSPWTGDGYTF	TGTGCCAGCAGCCCCTGGACAGGGGATGGCTACACCTTC
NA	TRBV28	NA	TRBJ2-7	CASSIPQGYEQYF	TGTGCCAGCAGTATACCGCAGGGCTACGAGCAGTACTTC
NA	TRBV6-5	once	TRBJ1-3	CASTTERSGNTIYF	TGTGCCAGCACCACGGAGCGATCTGGAAACACCATATATTTT
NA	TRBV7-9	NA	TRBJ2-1	CASSLIRRNNEQFF	TGTGCCAGCAGCTTAATTCGCAGAAACAATGAGCAGTTCTTC
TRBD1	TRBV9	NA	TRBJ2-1	CASSVEGGDEQFF	TGTGCCAGCAGCGTAGAAGGGGGCGATGAGCAGTTCTTC
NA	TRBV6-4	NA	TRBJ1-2	CASSDSPGYGYTF	TGTGCCAGCAGTGACTCTCCGGGCTATGGCTACACCTTC
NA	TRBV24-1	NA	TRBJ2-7	CATSVGSSYEQYF	TGTGCCACCAGTGTTGGCAGTTCCTACGAGCAGTACTTC
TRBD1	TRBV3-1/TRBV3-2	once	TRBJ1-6	CASSQRQGNSPLHF	TGTGCCAGCAGCCAGAGACAGGGGAATTCACCCCTCCACTTT
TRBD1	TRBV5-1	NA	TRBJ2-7	CASSPGQGADEQYF	TGCGCCAGCAGCCCGGGACAGGGGGCAGACGAGCAGTACTTC
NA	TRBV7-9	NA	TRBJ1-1	CASSHRWAEAFF	TGTGCCAGCAGCCACAGGTGGGCTGAAGCTTTCTTT
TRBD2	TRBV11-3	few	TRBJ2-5	CASSPGLAENQETQYF	TGTGCCAGCAGCCCGGGGCTAGCGGAAAACCAAGAGACCCAGTACTTC
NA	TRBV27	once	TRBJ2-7	CASRPDRDFYEQYF	TGTGCCAGCAGACCCGACAGGGACTTCTACGAGCAGTACTTC
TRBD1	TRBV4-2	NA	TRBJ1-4	CASSQPNRGLNEKLFF	TGTGCCAGCAGCCAGCCAAACAGGGGACTTAATGAAAAACTGTTTTTT